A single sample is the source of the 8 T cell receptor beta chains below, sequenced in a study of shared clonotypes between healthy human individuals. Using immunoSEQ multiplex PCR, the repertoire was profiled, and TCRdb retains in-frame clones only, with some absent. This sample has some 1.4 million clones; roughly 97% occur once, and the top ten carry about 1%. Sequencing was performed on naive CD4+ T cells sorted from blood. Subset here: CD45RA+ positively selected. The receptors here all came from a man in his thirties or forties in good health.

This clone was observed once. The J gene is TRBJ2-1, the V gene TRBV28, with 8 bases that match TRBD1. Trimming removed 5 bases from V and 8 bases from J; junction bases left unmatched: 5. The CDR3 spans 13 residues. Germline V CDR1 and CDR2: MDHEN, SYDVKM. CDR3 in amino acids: CASSLGQGYEQFF. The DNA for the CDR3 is TGTGCCAGCAGTCTCGGACAGGGCTATGAGCAGTTCTTC. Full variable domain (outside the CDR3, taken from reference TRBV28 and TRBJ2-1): DVKVTQSSRYLVKRTGEKVFLECVQDMDHENMFWYRQDPGLGLRLIYFSYDVKMKEKGDIPEGYSVSREKKERFSLILESASTNQTSMYLCASSLGQGYEQFFGPGTRLTVL.

The CDR3 DNA sequence: TGCGCCAGCAGCTTGGCCAGAGGGGGAGGGACAGATACGCAGTATTTT. Its protein product is CASSLARGGGTDTQYF. This chain uses TRBV5-1 with TRBJ2-3; D perhaps matches TRBD2 (7 bases). The length of the CDR3 is 16 residues. Trimming stripped 0 bases from V and 3 bases from J, with 14 bases between. Per the germline V gene, CDR1 is SGHRS and CDR2 is YFSETQ.

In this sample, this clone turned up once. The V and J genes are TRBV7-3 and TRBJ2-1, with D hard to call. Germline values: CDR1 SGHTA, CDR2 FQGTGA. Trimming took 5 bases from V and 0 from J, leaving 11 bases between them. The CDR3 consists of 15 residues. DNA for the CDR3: TGTGCCAGCAGCCCCTCAATAAGCTCCTACAATGAGCAGTTCTTC. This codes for CASSPSISSYNEQFF.

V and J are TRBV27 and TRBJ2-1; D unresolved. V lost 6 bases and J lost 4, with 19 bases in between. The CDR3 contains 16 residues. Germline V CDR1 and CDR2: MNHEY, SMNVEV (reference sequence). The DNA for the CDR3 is TGTGCCAGCAGAGCAAAAAGCACCGCACAGTACAATGAGCAGTTCTTC. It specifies CASRAKSTAQYNEQFF.

CDR3 coding DNA: TGCAGCGGCCAGGGACGGCTGGGTGATACTGAAGCTTTCTTT. This translates into CSGQGRLGDTEAFF. The genes are TRBV29-1 and TRBJ1-1; D perhaps matches TRBD1 (5 bases). CDR3 size: 14 residues. V shed 7 bases and J shed 5 bases, with 20 bases lying between them. Looked up from germline, CDR1 is SQVTM and CDR2 is ANQGSEA.

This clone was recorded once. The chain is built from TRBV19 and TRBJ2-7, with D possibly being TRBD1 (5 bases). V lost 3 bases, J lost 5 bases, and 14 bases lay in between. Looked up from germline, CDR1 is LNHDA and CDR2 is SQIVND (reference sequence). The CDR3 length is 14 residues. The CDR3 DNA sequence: TGTGCCAGTAGTATCTCCGACAGAGTCAACGAGCAGTACTTC. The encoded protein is CASSISDRVNEQYF.

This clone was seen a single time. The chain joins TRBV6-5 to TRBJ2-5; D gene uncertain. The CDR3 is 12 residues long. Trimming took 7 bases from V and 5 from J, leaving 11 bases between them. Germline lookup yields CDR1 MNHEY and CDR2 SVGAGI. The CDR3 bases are TGTGCCAGCACCGCCCCTGGGGAGACCCAGTACTTC. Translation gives CASTAPGETQYF.

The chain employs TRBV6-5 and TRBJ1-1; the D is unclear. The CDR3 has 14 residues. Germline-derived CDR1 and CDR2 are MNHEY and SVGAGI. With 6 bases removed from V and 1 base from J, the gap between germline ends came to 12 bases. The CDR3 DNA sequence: TGTGCCAGCAGCCCCTTGATTAGGAACACTGAAGCTTTCTTT. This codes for CASSPLIRNTEAFF.